This TCR beta chain is from a study of OX40 agonist ivuxolimab in advanced cancers. In the study overall: The costimulatory receptor OX40 (CD134) was targeted by ivuxolimab, a fully human IgG2 agonistic monoclonal antibody. Intravenous ivuxolimab was administered to patients every 2 weeks at six dose levels: 0.01, 0.1, 0.3, 1.5, 3 and 10 mg/kg. Of the approximately 50 dose-escalation patients, hepatocellular carcinoma was present in approximately 20, melanoma in some 15, renal cell carcinoma in 9 and head and neck cancer in 9. The dose-escalation cohort was about 83% male with a mean age of about 60 years, ranging from about 20 to 85. Patients were allowed to have had prior anti-PD-1, anti-PD-L1 or anti-CTLA-4 therapy, and approximately 40% of the dose-escalation patients had been treated with checkpoint inhibitors. Partial responses were achieved by three dose-escalation patients, of whom one had hepatocellular carcinoma and two had cutaneous melanoma. Peripheral TCRbeta sequencing was intended to test whether TCR sequence diversity was altered and clonal T-cell expansion was caused by ivuxolimab. The paper reports the monotherapy dose-escalation portion (N of about 54 patients) of the phase I ivuxolimab trial. Overall study results and their limits: Clonal expansion of both CD4+ and CD8+ blood T cells was observed from baseline to week 6 at doses 0.1 to 3.0 mg/kg. The antigen specificity of the peripheral T cells that underwent clonal expansion was not determined. In partial responders in the 0.1-3.0 mg/kg groups, normalized peripheral clonal expansion was found to be among the lowest, especially among CD8+ T cells. After ivuxolimab, expanded clones were on average more numerous among CD8+ T cells than among CD4+ T cells. Low levels of normalized T-cell clonal expansion were also shown by some nonresponding patients.

The trial excluded patients who had a history of autoimmune disease or who were on systemic immunosuppression. Peripheral blood for TCR sequencing was collected from all dose cohorts at baseline, on cycle 4 day 1, and on cycle 7 day 1. The samples were drawn from a first-in-human, open-label, multicenter phase I dose-escalation trial of ivuxolimab. Adults with locally advanced or metastatic melanoma, renal cell, hepatocellular, or head and neck squamous cell carcinoma were enrolled in the trial. Before TCR sequencing, CD4+ T cells and CD8+ T cells were sorted from peripheral blood as separate populations. The CDR3 numbers 13 residues from cysteine through phenylalanine. Just CDR3 DNA is preserved here, 39 bases in frame from base 1. Relative to germline, V is 4 bases shorter and J is 2 bases shorter, with 7 bases between their ends. CDR1 and CDR2, per the germline V gene, are SGHTS and YDEGEE. As a fraction of the sample, this clone is medium-sized (0.01 to 0.1%). Its cognate antigen has yet to be identified. No clone much larger than this one lies a single base away; base qualities are absent.

Genomic DNA was isolated from the sorted cells so that the TCRbeta CDR3 region could be sequenced. The immunoSEQ Assay was used to sequence the TCRbeta CDR3 regions. What TCRdb holds here is the immuneACCESS table cut down to in-frame rearrangements. Part of the clones is not present; checked against another copy, under half of the missing clones reflect an unresolved V gene, and the others are unexplained. For this sample the table gives under 20,000 clones, of which just under 75% were detected only once. 33% of the sample is held by the ten biggest clonotypes. The chain is made from TRBV5-8 and TRBJ1-5, with the D gene not clear enough to name. This specimen consisted of CD4+ or CD8+ T cells sorted from blood, obtained in a trial of the OX40 agonist ivuxolimab. The receptor was isolated from an adult with an advanced solid tumor such as melanoma, head and neck, liver or kidney cancer. The CDR3 amino acid sequence is: CASSAEGNQPQHF. At the DNA level, the sequence is TGTGCCAGCAGCGCCGAAGGCAATCAGCCCCAGCATTTT.